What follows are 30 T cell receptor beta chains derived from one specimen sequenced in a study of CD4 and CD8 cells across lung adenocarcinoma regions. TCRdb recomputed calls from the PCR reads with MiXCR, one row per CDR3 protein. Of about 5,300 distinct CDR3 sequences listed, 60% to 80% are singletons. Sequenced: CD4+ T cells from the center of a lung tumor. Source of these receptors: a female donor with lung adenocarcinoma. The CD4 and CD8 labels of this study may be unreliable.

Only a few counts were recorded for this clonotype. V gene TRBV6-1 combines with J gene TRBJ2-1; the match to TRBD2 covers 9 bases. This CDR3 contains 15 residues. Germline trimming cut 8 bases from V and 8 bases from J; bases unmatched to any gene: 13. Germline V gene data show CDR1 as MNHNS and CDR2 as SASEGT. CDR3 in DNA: TGTGCCAGCGCTTTTGGCCTAGCGGGAATCGATGAGCAGTTCTTC. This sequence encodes CASAFGLAGIDEQFF.

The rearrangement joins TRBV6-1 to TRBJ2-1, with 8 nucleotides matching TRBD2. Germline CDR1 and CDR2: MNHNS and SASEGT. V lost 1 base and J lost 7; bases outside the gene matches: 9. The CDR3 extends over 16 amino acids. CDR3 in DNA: TGTGCCAGCAGTGAAGTAGACGCGGGGGGTAAGAATGAGCAGTTCTTC. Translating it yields CASSEVDAGGKNEQFF.

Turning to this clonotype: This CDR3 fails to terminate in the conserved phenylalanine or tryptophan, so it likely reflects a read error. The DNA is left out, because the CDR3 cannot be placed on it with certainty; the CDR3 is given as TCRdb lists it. The CDR3 reads CATMPGKFCIFSRDGVSMC. The chain has TRBV24-1 and TRBJ2-1; TRBD1 reflects the table's D call only, with no check against the DNA. The CDR3 is 19 amino acids long, termini counted. Germline V CDR1 and CDR2: KGHDR, SFDVKD.

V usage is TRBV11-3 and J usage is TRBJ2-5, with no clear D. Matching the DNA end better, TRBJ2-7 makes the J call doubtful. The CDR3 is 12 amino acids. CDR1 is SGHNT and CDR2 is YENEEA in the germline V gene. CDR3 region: CASSSRHYEQYF. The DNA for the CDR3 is TGTGCCAGCAGCTCTCGACACTACGAGCAGTACTTC.

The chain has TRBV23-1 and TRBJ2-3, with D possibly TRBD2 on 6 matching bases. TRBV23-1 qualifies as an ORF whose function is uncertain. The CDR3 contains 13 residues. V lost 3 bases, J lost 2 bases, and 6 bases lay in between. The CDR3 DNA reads TGCGCCAGCAGTCAGGGACTCACAGATACGCAGTATTTT. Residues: CASSQGLTDTQYF.

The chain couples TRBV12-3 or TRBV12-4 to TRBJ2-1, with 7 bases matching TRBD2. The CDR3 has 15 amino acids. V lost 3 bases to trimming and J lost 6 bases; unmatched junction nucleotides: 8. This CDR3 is CASSFSGNRRNEQFF. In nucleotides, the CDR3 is TGTGCCAGCAGTTTCAGCGGGAATCGCCGCAATGAGCAGTTCTTC.

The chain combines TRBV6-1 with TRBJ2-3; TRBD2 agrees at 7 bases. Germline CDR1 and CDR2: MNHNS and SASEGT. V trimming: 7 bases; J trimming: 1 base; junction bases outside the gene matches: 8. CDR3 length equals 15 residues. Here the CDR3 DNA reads TGTGCCAGCACCGCGGGGGACTCTCGCACAGATACGCAGTATTTT. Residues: CASTAGDSRTDTQYF.

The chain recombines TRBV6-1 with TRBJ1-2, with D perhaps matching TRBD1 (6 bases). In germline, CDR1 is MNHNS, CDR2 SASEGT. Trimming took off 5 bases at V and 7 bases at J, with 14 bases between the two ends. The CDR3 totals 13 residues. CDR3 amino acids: CASSPTGFRGYTF. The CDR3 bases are TGTGCCAGCAGTCCTACAGGGTTCCGTGGCTACACCTTC.

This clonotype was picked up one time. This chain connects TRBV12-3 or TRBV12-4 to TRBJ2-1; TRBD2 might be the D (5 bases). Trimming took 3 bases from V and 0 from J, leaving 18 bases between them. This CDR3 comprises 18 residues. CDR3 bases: TGTGCCAGCAGTTTGGGGATAAGCGGTCGTTCCTCCTACAATGAGCAGTTCTTC. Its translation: CASSLGISGRSSYNEQFF.

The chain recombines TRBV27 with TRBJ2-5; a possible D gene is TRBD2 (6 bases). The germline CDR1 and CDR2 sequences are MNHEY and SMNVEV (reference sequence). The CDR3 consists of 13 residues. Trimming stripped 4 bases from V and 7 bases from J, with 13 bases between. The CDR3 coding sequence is TGTGCCAGCAGTTCCTTCCCCGGGGGGACCCAGTACTTC. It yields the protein CASSSFPGGTQYF.

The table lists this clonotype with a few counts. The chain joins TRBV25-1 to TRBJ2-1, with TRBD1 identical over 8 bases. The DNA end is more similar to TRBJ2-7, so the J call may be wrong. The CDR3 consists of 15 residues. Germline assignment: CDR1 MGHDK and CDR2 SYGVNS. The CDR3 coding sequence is TGTGCCAGCAATACGGACAGGGCGGTTTACAATGAGCAGTACTTC. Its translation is CASNTDRAVYNEQYF.

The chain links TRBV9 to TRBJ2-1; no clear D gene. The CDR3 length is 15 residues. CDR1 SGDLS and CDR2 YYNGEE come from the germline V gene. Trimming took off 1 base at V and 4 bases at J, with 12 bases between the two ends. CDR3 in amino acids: CASSVTPQRYNEQFF. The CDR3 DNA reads TGTGCCAGCAGCGTAACCCCTCAACGATACAATGAGCAGTTCTTC.

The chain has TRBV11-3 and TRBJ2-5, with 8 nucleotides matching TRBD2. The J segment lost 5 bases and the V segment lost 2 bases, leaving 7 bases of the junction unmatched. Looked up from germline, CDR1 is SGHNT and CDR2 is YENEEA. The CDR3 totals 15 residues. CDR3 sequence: CASSLQGLGQETQYF. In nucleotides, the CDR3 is TGTGCCAGCAGCTTACAGGGACTAGGGCAGGAGACCCAGTACTTC.

The CDR3 region is CASSEGTGYQPQHF. Here the CDR3 DNA reads TGTGCCAGCAGTGAAGGGACAGGTTATCAGCCCCAGCATTTT. The chain carries TRBV6-1 and TRBJ1-5; 7 bases agree with TRBD1. Germline V gives CDR1 MNHNS, CDR2 SASEGT. V was clipped by 1 base and J by 5 bases; unmatched bases: 2. The CDR3 has 14 residues.

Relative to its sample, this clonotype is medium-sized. The CDR3 DNA reads as TGTGCCAGCAGTGAACGTGGAGCTAGCGCTGAGCAGTTCTTC. As protein: CASSERGASAEQFF. This chain joins TRBV6-1 and TRBJ2-1; a possible D gene is TRBD2 (6 bases). CDR1 is MNHNS, CDR2 SASEGT, per germline. The V end lost 2 bases, the J end lost 9 bases, and 14 bases lay between the germline ends. The CDR3 contains 14 residues.

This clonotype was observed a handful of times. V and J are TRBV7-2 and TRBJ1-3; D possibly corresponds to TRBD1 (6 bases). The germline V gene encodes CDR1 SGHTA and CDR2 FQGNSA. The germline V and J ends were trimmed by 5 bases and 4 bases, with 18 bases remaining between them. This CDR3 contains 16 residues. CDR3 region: CASSPGGRGAGNTIYF. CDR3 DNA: TGTGCCAGCAGCCCCGGGGGGCGGGGCGCGGGAAACACCATATATTTT. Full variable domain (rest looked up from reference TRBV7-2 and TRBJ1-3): GAGVSQSPSNKVTEKGKDVELRCDPISGHTALYWYRQSLGQGLEFLIYFQGNSAPDKSGLPSDRFSAERTGGSVSTLTIQRTQQEDSAVYLCASSPGGRGAGNTIYFGEGSWLTVV.

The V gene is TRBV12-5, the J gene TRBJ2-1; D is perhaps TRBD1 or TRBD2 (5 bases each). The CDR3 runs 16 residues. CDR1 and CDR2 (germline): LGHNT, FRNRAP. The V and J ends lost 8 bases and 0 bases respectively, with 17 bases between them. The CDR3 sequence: CASFPGQAFSYNEQFF. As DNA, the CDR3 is TGTGCTAGTTTTCCGGGGCAGGCCTTCTCCTACAATGAGCAGTTCTTC.

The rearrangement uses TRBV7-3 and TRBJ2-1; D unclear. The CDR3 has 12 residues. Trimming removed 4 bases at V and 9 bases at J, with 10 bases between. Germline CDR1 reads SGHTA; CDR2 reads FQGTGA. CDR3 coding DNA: TGTGCCAGCAGCTCGGTAAGGAGTGAGCAGTTCTTC. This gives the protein CASSSVRSEQFF.

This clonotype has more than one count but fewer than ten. The CDR3 reads CASSDWTSGRETQYF. The CDR3 DNA is TGTGCCAGCAGTGACTGGACTAGCGGGAGGGAGACCCAGTACTTC. The rearrangement uses TRBV6-1 and TRBJ2-5; TRBD2 aligns across 14 bases. The CDR3 runs 15 residues. With V trimmed by 3 bases and J by 5 bases, 2 bases remained unmatched. Germline V gives CDR1 MNHNS, CDR2 SASEGT.

The CDR3 protein is CASSYRWTSGAFF. The CDR3 DNA sequence: TGTGCCAGCAGTTACCGCTGGACTTCGGGAGCTTTCTTT. The V and J genes are TRBV6-5 and TRBJ1-1; D remains unclear. The CDR3 totals 13 residues. Germline V gene lookup returns CDR1 MNHEY and CDR2 SVGAGI. V lost 2 bases, J lost 10 bases, and 14 bases lay in between.

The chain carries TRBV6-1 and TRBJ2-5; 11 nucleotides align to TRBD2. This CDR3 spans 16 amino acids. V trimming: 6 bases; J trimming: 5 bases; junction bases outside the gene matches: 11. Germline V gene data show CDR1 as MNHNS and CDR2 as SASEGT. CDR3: CASSTQLAGVSETQYF. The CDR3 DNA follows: TGTGCCAGCAGCACCCAACTAGCGGGAGTGAGTGAGACCCAGTACTTC.

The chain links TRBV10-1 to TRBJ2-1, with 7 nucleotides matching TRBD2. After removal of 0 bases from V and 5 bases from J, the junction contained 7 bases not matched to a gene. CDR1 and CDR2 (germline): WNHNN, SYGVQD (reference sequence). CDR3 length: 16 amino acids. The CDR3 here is CASSESWTRNDNEQFF. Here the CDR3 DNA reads TGCGCCAGCAGTGAGTCTTGGACTAGAAATGACAATGAGCAGTTCTTC.

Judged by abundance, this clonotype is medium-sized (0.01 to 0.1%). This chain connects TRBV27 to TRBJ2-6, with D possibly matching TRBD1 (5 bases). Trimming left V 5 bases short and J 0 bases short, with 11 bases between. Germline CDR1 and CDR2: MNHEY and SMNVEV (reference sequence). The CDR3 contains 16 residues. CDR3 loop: CASSPYQGSGANVLTF. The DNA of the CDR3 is TGTGCCAGCAGTCCCTATCAGGGCTCTGGGGCCAACGTCCTGACTTTC.

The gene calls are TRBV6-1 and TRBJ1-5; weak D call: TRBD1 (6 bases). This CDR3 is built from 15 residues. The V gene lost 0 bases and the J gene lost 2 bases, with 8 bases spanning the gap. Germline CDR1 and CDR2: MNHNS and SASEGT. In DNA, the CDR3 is TGTGCCAGCAGTGAAGCGCCAGGGGGCAATCAGCCCCAGCATTTT. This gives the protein CASSEAPGGNQPQHF.

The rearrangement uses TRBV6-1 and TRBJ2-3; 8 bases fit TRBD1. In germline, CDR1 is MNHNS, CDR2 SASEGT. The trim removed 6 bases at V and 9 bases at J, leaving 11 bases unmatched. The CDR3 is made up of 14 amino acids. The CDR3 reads CASRAETGVGTQYF. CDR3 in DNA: TGTGCCAGCAGGGCCGAGACAGGGGTGGGGACGCAGTATTTT.

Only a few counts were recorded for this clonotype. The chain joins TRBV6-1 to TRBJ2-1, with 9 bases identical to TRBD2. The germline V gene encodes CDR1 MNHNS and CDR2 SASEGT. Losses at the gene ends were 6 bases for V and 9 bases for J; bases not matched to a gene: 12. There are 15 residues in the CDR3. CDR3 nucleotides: TGTGCCAGCAGAGGGGCGGCGGGAGGGCCTGGTGAGCAGTTCTTC. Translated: CASRGAAGGPGEQFF.

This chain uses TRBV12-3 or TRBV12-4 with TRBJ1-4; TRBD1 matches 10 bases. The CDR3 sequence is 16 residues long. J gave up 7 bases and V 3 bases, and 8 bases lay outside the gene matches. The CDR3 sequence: CASSFRTGGSGEKLFF. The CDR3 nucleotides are TGTGCCAGCAGTTTTAGGACAGGGGGATCGGGTGAAAAACTGTTTTTT.

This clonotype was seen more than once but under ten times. This CDR3 reads CASSSRTSGSSYNEQFF. In DNA, the CDR3 is TGTGCCAGCAGCAGTAGGACTAGCGGGAGCTCCTACAATGAGCAGTTCTTC. The chain combines TRBV6-1 with TRBJ2-1; 13 positions agree with TRBD2. The CDR3 runs to 17 residues. With 6 bases clipped from V and 0 bases from J, the junction kept 5 bases outside the gene matches. Germline V CDR1 and CDR2: MNHNS, SASEGT.

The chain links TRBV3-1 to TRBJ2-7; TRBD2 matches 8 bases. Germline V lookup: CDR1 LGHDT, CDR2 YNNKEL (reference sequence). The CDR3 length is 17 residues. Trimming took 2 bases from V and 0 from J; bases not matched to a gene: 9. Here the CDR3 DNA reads TGTGCCAGCAGCCAACGCAAACTAGCGGTTAGCTCCTACGAGCAGTACTTC. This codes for CASSQRKLAVSSYEQYF.

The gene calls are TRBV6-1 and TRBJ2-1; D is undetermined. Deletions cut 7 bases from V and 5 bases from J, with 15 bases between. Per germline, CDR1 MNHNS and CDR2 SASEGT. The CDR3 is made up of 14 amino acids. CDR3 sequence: CASNTETVNNEQFF. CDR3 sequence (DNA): TGTGCCAGCAACACAGAAACGGTGAACAATGAGCAGTTCTTC.